This TCR beta chain came from a study of CD8+CD57+ T cells in acquired aplastic anemia. In the study overall: CD4+ and CD8+ cells, once sorted, gave DNA averaging approximately 3.3 ug. The study's findings and limits: Patients had roughly 29 CD8+ CDR3 sequences in common with controls (the shared set).

Patients who underwent sequencing had shown CD8+CD57+ cell expansion by flow cytometry. There were no patients without severe acquired aplastic anemia. TCR beta VDJ and CDR3 profiling used genomic DNA as template. MiXCR, run by TCRdb on the reads, gives a single entry per CDR3 protein. This sample has around 210,000 distinct CDR3 sequences, with roughly two thirds found just once. On this clonotype itself: The antigen is not known.

CDR1 is SNHLY, CDR2 FYNNEI, per germline. V lost 4 bases and J lost 3; bases outside the gene matches: 2. The CDR3 is 14 amino acids. This rearrangement joins TRBV2 to TRBJ2-3, with 9 bases that match TRBD2. The source material was sorted CD4+, CD8+, or CD8+CD57+ T cells (not recorded which) from PBMCs. This receptor was obtained from a human donor with aplastic anemia. CDR3 nucleotide sequence: TGTGCCAGCAGTGTTCTAGCGGGAACAGATACGCAGTATTTT. Its translation: CASSVLAGTDTQYF.